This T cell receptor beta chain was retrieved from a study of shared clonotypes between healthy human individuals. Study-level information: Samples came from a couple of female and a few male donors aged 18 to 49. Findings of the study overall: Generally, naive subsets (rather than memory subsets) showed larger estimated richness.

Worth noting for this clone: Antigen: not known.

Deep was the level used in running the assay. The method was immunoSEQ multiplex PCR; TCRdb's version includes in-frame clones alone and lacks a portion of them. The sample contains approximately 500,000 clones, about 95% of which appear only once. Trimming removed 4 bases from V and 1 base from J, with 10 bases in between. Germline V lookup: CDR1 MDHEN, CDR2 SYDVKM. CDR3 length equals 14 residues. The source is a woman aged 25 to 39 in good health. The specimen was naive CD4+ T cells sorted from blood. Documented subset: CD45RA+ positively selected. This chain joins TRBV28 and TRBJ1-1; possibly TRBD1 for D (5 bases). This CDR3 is CASSWDGGNTEAFF. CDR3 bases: TGTGCCAGCAGTTGGGACGGAGGGAACACTGAAGCTTTCTTT.